This TCR beta chain was recovered during a study of identical twins. Study-level points and caveats: The presence of invariant MAIT and iNKT cells could partly confound analyses of zero-insertion sequences.

This clonotype has ten or more counts. Its antigen is unknown. Template switching added a universal primer site; cDNA carried unique molecular identifiers. Each CDR3 protein gets one entry after TCRdb re-called the 5' RACE reads with MiXCR. The sample holds under 900,000 distinct CDR3 sequences, 12% seen once. This CDR3 is built from 14 residues. Trimming at V came to 2 bases and at J to 11 bases, leaving 9 bases not matched to a gene. Germline V CDR1 and CDR2: MNHNS, SASEGT. The sample also formed part of further work on yellow fever vaccine responses in identical twins.

The sample taken for sequencing was PBMCs. The J gene is TRBJ2-1, the V gene TRBV6-1; 7 positions match TRBD2. This sequence was found in a woman aged 18-29 years in good health. CDR3 in amino acids: CASSEIYPGTKQFF. The DNA for the CDR3 is TGTGCCAGCAGTGAAATTTACCCCGGGACTAAGCAGTTCTTC.